Detailed here is one TCR beta chain. Antigen: not known. Gene and germline names: mouse. The sequenced fragment ends 1 residue before the CDR3 boundary, so the rest is inferred from the germline J gene. These data belong to a study of tissue T cells after allogeneic stem cell transplantation. Study observations and caveats: The study did not identify alloreactive or antigen-specific tissue TCRs, and some clones might be persisting host cells. Across patients, clones rarely overlapped, yet motif clusters were shared tissue-specifically. Anatomically similar tissues had similar TCR repertoires within each patient.

V was pared by 3 bases and J by 0 bases, with 5 bases between. Germline loops: CDR1 NSQYPW, CDR2 LRSPGD (reference sequence). CDR3 length equals 13 residues. Survey-depth TCRbeta CDR3 sequencing reported V/J genes and productive frequencies. Sequenced by immunoSEQ multiplex PCR; TCRdb stores in-frame clones only, minus some. The repertoire holds about 22,000 clones, just under 75% seen once, with 0.65% to 0.75% in the top ten. The gene calls are TRBV1 and TRBJ1-2; D is unclear. The clonotype comes from a female BALB/c mouse in good health. The strain's MHC haplotype is H2-d. The material sequenced was spleen. The DNA read from the CDR3 is TGCACCTGCAGTGCTGGGGCAAACTCCGACTACACC. Translation: CTCSAGANSDYT. The entire CDR3 protein reads CTCSAGANSDYTF. The full variable domain, completed using reference TRBV1 and TRBJ1-2, is VTLLEQNPRWRLVPRGQAVNLRCILKNSQYPWMSWYQQDLQKQLQWLFTLRSPGDKEVKSLPGADYLATRVTDTELRLQVANMSQGRTLYCTCSAGANSDYTFGSGTRLLVI.